This TCR beta chain was captured by sequencing in a study of graft-versus-host responses after intestinal transplantation. The CDR3 runs 11 residues. Looked up from germline, CDR1 is DFQATT and CDR2 is SNEGSKA (reference sequence). V was clipped by 6 bases and J by 4 bases, with 7 bases between them. Using immunoSEQ multiplex PCR, the repertoire was profiled, and TCRdb retains in-frame clones only, with some absent. The sample has 33,000 or so clones, about 94% seen once. Sequencing was performed on PBMCs, taken 16 days after intestinal transplant. The TCR comes from a human patient who received an intestinal transplant, so some T cells may come from the graft donor. The chain is built from TRBV20-1 and TRBJ2-1; D is unclear. CDR3 loop: CSADSYNEQFF. CDR3 nucleotide sequence: TGCAGTGCCGATTCTTACAATGAGCAGTTCTTC.